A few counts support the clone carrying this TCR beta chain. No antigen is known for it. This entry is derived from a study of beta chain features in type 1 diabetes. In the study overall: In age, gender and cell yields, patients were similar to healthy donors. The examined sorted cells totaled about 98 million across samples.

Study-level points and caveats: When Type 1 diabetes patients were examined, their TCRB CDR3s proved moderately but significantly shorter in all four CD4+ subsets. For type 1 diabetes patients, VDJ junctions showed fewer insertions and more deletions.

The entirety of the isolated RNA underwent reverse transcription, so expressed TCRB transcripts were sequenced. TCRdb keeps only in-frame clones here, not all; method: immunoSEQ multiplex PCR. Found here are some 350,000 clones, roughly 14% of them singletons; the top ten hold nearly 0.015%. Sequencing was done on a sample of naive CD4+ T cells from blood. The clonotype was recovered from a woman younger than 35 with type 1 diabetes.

The CDR3 coding sequence is TGTGCCTGGAGTGGAACAAACACTGAAGCTTTCTTT. This encodes CAWSGTNTEAFF. The rearrangement links TRBV30 to TRBJ1-1; D unclear. This CDR3 has 12 residues. With 1 base removed from V and 2 bases from J, the gap between germline ends came to 5 bases. CDR1 GTSNPN and CDR2 SVGIG come from the germline V gene (reference sequence).